This T cell receptor (beta chain) emerged from a study of blood T cell repertoires in COVID-19. Study as a whole: Sources were T cells, B-cell-depleted T cells, or PBMCs; the material itself was cDNA or gDNA.

The authors' processing: Reference gene primer amplification in the assay estimated nucleated cell counts. Sequencing was performed with immunoSEQ multiplex PCR; in TCRdb, only in-frame clones are kept and a portion is missing. The D gene and trimming were derived from the DNA, and the V and J assignments and clone size from that table. This sample has about 60,000 clones, with roughly three quarters found just once. Germline CDR1 is LGHNA and CDR2 is YNFKEQ. The CDR3 contains 13 residues. V was shortened by 0 bases and J by 4 bases, with 4 bases between the two germline ends. This sequence was found in a man over 45 with active or convalescent COVID-19. The sequencing input was peripheral blood. V and J are TRBV4-2 and TRBJ2-1; D unclear. CDR3 protein: CASSQDGYNEQFF. As DNA, the CDR3 is TGTGCCAGCAGCCAAGACGGGTACAATGAGCAGTTCTTC.